This T cell receptor beta chain is from a study of beta chain features in type 1 diabetes. Findings and caveats of the study: No resolution was reached here on whether HLA type influences TCRB rearrangement.

This clone was recorded a few times. Its matching antigen is unknown. Germline-derived CDR1 and CDR2 are GTSNPN and SVGIG (reference sequence). The CDR3 runs to 14 residues. The ends lost 0 bases at V and 8 bases at J; junction bases unmatched: 8. Since all of the isolated RNA was reverse transcribed, expressed TCRB transcripts were what got sequenced. TCRdb keeps only in-frame clones here, not all; method: immunoSEQ multiplex PCR. Among approximately 380,000 clones listed, around 16% were seen once. This sequence joins TRBV30 and TRBJ1-2, with 8 bases fitting TRBD1. Sequencing used naive CD4+ T cells from blood. The sequence derives from a woman younger than 35 in good health. In nucleotides, the CDR3 is TGTGCCTGGAGTGTACAGGGGGTCTCGAAGGGCTACACCTTC. Translation: CAWSVQGVSKGYTF.